The 30 T cell receptor beta chains reported below all come from one sample, sequenced in a study of blood T cell repertoires in COVID-19. Method: immunoSEQ multiplex PCR; TCRdb's copy keeps in-frame clones and lacks some. Among around 500,000 clones listed, 70% to 90% were seen once. The sample taken for sequencing was PBMCs or T cells enriched from blood (not recorded which). The receptors derive from a woman in her thirties or forties who had recovered from COVID-19.

The chain recombines TRBV6-2 or TRBV6-3 with TRBJ2-3; D may be TRBD2 (5 bases). Germline V gene lookup returns CDR1 MNHEY and CDR2 SVGEGT. This CDR3 is 17 amino acids long. V gave up 6 bases and J gave up 1 base, with 20 bases separating them. CDR3 protein: CASSPVLLGAGTDTQYF. CDR3 DNA sequence: TGTGCCAGCAGCCCTGTTTTATTAGGAGCGGGCACAGATACGCAGTATTTT.

V gene TRBV7-6 combines with J gene TRBJ2-3; D not resolved. From germline, CDR1 is SGHVS and CDR2 FNYEAQ. V lost 1 base and J 0 bases, leaving 14 bases between the germline ends. CDR3 length: 17 amino acids. The CDR3 spells CASSLVIAQPSTDTQYF. The CDR3 DNA reads TGTGCCAGCAGCTTAGTGATTGCACAGCCTAGCACAGATACGCAGTATTTT.

J is TRBJ2-3 and V is TRBV12-5; weak D call: TRBD2 (7 bases). CDR1 is LGHNT, CDR2 FRNRAP, per germline. V was clipped by 2 bases and J by 4 bases, with 16 bases between them. The CDR3 runs 16 residues. The CDR3 DNA is TGTGCTAGTGGTTTGAAATCGGGGGGCTCGGCAGATACGCAGTATTTT. Translation gives CASGLKSGGSADTQYF. Variable domain in full (rest from reference TRBV12-5 and TRBJ2-3): DARVTQTPRHKVTEMGQEVTMRCQPILGHNTVFWYRQTMMQGLELLAYFRNRAPLDDSGMPKDRFSAEMPDATLATLKIQPSEPRDSAVYFCASGLKSGGSADTQYFGPGTRLTVL.

The V gene is TRBV6-1, the J gene TRBJ1-2; tentative D call: TRBD1 (5 bases). The V gene's germline CDR1 is MNHNS and CDR2 SASEGT. This CDR3 spans 16 amino acids. Deletions cut 0 bases from V and 2 bases from J, with 13 bases between. The CDR3 loop is CASSEAGFSGNYGYTF. As DNA, the CDR3 is TGTGCCAGCAGTGAAGCCGGGTTTTCAGGGAACTATGGCTACACCTTC.

The V call is TRBV10-3, the J call TRBJ2-1, with 9 bases that match TRBD2. The CDR3 runs to 18 residues. Germline V gives CDR1 ENHRY, CDR2 SYGVKD. The V segment lost 10 bases and the J segment 6 bases; nucleotides outside the gene matches: 22. The CDR3 DNA follows: TGTGCCACCTCGAGGGGAGGGTCGCGGACTAGCGAAGGCAATGAGCAGTTCTTC. It yields the protein CATSRGGSRTSEGNEQFF.

The DNA of the CDR3 is TGTGCCAGCAGTGAAGAAGGGGGCAGATTCACCTTC. Protein product: CASSEEGGRFTF. The gene calls are TRBV2 and TRBJ1-2; 7 positions agree with TRBD1. Looked up from germline, CDR1 is SNHLY and CDR2 is FYNNEI. V gave up 1 base and J gave up 13 bases; unmatched junction bases: 6. The CDR3 is 12 residues long.

The chain links TRBV24-1 to TRBJ2-1, with a possible D match to TRBD2 (8 bases). Trimming pared 3 bases from V and 8 bases from J, leaving 16 bases between. There are 15 residues in the CDR3. Germline CDR1 KGHDR, CDR2 SFDVKD. DNA for the CDR3: TGTGCCACCAGTGATGTAGCGGGACAGATCGATGAGCAGTTCTTC. Translating it yields CATSDVAGQIDEQFF.

The chain couples TRBV7-2 to TRBJ2-7; 13 nucleotides align to TRBD2. The CDR3 sequence is 16 residues long. Per the germline V gene, CDR1 is SGHTA and CDR2 is FQGNSA. Trimming took 6 bases from V and 5 from J; bases not matched to a gene: 10. The CDR3 DNA reads as TGTGCCAGCAGGTGGGCCGGGACTAGCGGGATCAACGAGCAGTACTTC. This codes for CASRWAGTSGINEQYF.

This sequence joins TRBV6-2 or TRBV6-3 and TRBJ1-2; no firm D call. Germline CDR1 is MNHEY and CDR2 is SVGEGT. The V end lost 4 bases, the J end lost 5 bases, and 8 bases lay between the germline ends. The CDR3 has 12 residues. The CDR3 DNA reads TGTGCCAGCAGTTCCGACTGGTATGGCTACACCTTC. This sequence encodes CASSSDWYGYTF.

V gene TRBV4-2 combines with J gene TRBJ1-2; D is perhaps TRBD1 (6 bases). This CDR3 is built from 16 residues. CDR1 and CDR2 (germline): LGHNA, YNFKEQ. Between the trimmed V and J ends, which lost 0 bases and 2 bases, there was a span of 13 bases. The CDR3 DNA reads as TGTGCCAGCAGCCAAGATCTTAACAGGGAAAACTATGGCTACACCTTC. Its translation is CASSQDLNRENYGYTF.

The genes are TRBV18 and TRBJ2-3, with D possibly being TRBD2 (5 bases). Deletions cut 6 bases from V and 5 bases from J, with 12 bases between. Per the germline V gene, CDR1 is KGHSH and CDR2 is LQKENI. CDR3 length: 13 residues. The CDR3 sequence: CASSQNRGDTQYF. The CDR3 region has the DNA TGTGCCAGCTCCCAAAACCGGGGAGATACGCAGTATTTT.

The V and J genes are TRBV4-1 and TRBJ1-1; the D is unclear. The CDR3 is 14 amino acids. Germline CDR1 and CDR2: MGHRA and YSYEKL. V gave up 2 bases and J gave up 1 base, with 8 bases separating them. CDR3 bases: TGCGCCAGCAGCCAACGGGTTTCGAACACTGAAGCTTTCTTT. It encodes CASSQRVSNTEAFF.

There are a few counts of this clone. The chain recombines TRBV10-1 with TRBJ2-1, with 9 nucleotides matching TRBD1. Per the germline V gene, CDR1 is WNHNN and CDR2 is SYGVQD (reference sequence). V lost 6 bases to trimming and J lost 5 bases; unmatched junction nucleotides: 11. This CDR3 comprises 16 residues. The DNA for the CDR3 is TGCGCCAGCAGCGTACGGAGACAGGGGGTGGACAATGAGCAGTTCTTC. Its protein product is CASSVRRQGVDNEQFF.

In DNA form, the CDR3 reads TGTGCCAGCAGCCTGACAGGGAACTATGGCTACACCTTC. This codes for CASSLTGNYGYTF. J is TRBJ1-2 and V is TRBV6-5; 7 bases match TRBD1. CDR3 size: 13 residues. Germline V gene data show CDR1 as MNHEY and CDR2 as SVGAGI. After removal of 6 bases from V and 2 bases from J, the junction contained 3 bases not matched to a gene.

V is TRBV11-3 and J is TRBJ1-1; D perhaps matches TRBD1 (6 bases). Trimming removed 5 bases at V and 1 base at J, with 11 bases between. CDR3 length: 14 amino acids. Germline CDR1 SGHNT, CDR2 YENEEA. CDR3 nucleotides: TGTGCCAGCAGCCCTCCGGGACAGAACACTGAAGCTTTCTTT. Its translation is CASSPPGQNTEAFF.

The V and J genes are TRBV11-3 and TRBJ2-2; 7 bases map to TRBD2. Trimming removed 5 bases from V and 2 bases from J; junction bases left unmatched: 11. The V gene's germline CDR1 is SGHNT and CDR2 YENEEA. This CDR3 comprises 17 residues. CDR3 nucleotide sequence: TGTGCCAGCAGCCCGAGTCGGGGGGAAACTAACACCGGGGAGCTGTTTTTT. This codes for CASSPSRGETNTGELFF.

The chain joins TRBV5-8 to TRBJ2-3; tentative D call: TRBD2 (6 bases). The V and J ends lost 0 bases and 2 bases respectively, with 22 bases between them. CDR3 length: 19 residues. From germline, CDR1 is SGHTS and CDR2 YDEGEE. The CDR3 nucleotides read TGTGCCAGCAGCTTGGGATTTTCGGGCGAGGAGGGGTACACAGATACGCAGTATTTT. Protein product: CASSLGFSGEEGYTDTQYF. The complete variable domain, with remaining parts taken from reference TRBV5-8 and TRBJ2-3, reads EAGVTQSPTHLIKTRGQQATLRCSPISGHTSVYWYQQALGLGLQFLLWYDEGEERNRGNFPPRFSGRQFPNYSSELNVNALELEDSALYLCASSLGFSGEEGYTDTQYFGPGTRLTVL.

V gene TRBV6-2 or TRBV6-3 combines with J gene TRBJ2-5; TRBD2 aligns across 11 bases. V lost 2 bases, J lost 4 bases, and 15 bases stayed unmatched. Looked up from germline, CDR1 is MNHEY and CDR2 is SVGEGT. The CDR3 runs 19 residues. The CDR3 nucleotides are TGTGCCAGCAGTTACACGATGTCGAGGGCTAGCGGGAGGAGAGAGACCCAGTACTTC. This encodes CASSYTMSRASGRRETQYF.

The chain recombines TRBV7-9 with TRBJ2-7; TRBD2 aligns across 13 bases. Germline CDR1 reads SEHNR; CDR2 reads FQNEAQ (reference sequence). This CDR3 is built from 17 residues. V lost 4 bases to trimming and J lost 1 base; unmatched junction nucleotides: 7. CDR3 amino acids: CASSSSLAGGRSYEQYF. DNA of the CDR3: TGTGCCAGCAGCTCATCACTAGCGGGAGGGAGATCCTACGAGCAGTACTTC.

This chain connects TRBV27 to TRBJ2-3; 10 bases are shared with TRBD2. The CDR3 sequence is 15 residues long. J gave up 5 bases and V 3 bases, and 5 bases lay outside the gene matches. Germline V CDR1 and CDR2: MNHEY, SMNVEV (reference sequence). The chain's CDR3 is CASSFSSGSGDTQYF. DNA of the CDR3: TGTGCCAGCAGTTTCTCTAGCGGGAGCGGAGATACGCAGTATTTT.

The chain joins TRBV18 to TRBJ1-4; D perhaps matches TRBD1 (6 bases). V shed 1 base and J shed 8 bases, with 14 bases lying between them. This CDR3 comprises 15 residues. Germline V lookup: CDR1 KGHSH, CDR2 LQKENI. CDR3 protein: CASSPRQVEGEKLFF. The CDR3 coding sequence is TGTGCCAGCTCACCACGACAGGTCGAAGGAGAAAAACTGTTTTTT.

This clone showed up just once. The chain couples TRBV6-1 to TRBJ1-2; a possible D gene is TRBD1 (6 bases). V shed 2 bases and J shed 2 bases, with 12 bases lying between them. Germline CDR1 is MNHNS and CDR2 is SASEGT. This CDR3 spans 15 amino acids. The CDR3 sequence: CASSEIRTVNYGYTF. For the CDR3, the DNA is TGTGCCAGCAGTGAAATCAGGACAGTGAACTATGGCTACACCTTC.

V usage is TRBV5-1 and J usage is TRBJ2-7, with D possibly TRBD1 on 6 matching bases. This CDR3 is 15 amino acids long. Trimming removed 0 bases from V and 4 bases from J, with 14 bases in between. Germline V gene data show CDR1 as SGHRS and CDR2 as YFSETQ. CDR3 region: CASSLDGAGEYEQYF. As DNA, the CDR3 is TGCGCCAGCAGCTTGGATGGGGCAGGGGAATACGAGCAGTACTTC. The variable domain in full, completed from reference TRBV5-1 and TRBJ2-7, reads KAGVTQTPRYLIKTRGQQVTLSCSPISGHRSVSWYQQTPGQGLQFLFEYFSETQRNKGNFPGRFSGRQFSNSRSEMNVSTLELGDSALYLCASSLDGAGEYEQYFGPGTRLTVT.

This clone was found a few times. The chain recombines TRBV5-1 with TRBJ2-3; perhaps TRBD2 as D (6 bases). This CDR3 contains 16 residues. The V end lost 3 bases, the J end lost 1 base, and 15 bases lay between the germline ends. Per germline, CDR1 SGHRS and CDR2 YFSETQ. CDR3 bases: TGCGCCAGCAGCTACGGTGGGAGGTATGGCACAGATACGCAGTATTTT. Amino acid sequence: CASSYGGRYGTDTQYF.

This clone has just a few counts. Relative to the germline gene, one junction end is altered; a read error may explain this. CDR3 loop: CASGDSTEAFF. The CDR3 bases are TGCGCCAGCGGTGATAGCACTGAAGCTTTCTTT. V usage is TRBV10-2 and J usage is TRBJ1-1; D ambiguous. Germline CDR1 is WSHSY and CDR2 is SAAADI. The CDR3 sequence is 11 residues long.

The chain is built from TRBV14 and TRBJ2-4; D is undetermined. CDR1 and CDR2 from the germline V gene are SGHDN and FVKESK. Trimming removed 0 bases at V and 6 bases at J, with 9 bases between. The CDR3 contains 14 residues. CDR3 amino acids: CASSQELYGNIQYF. DNA of the CDR3: TGTGCCAGCAGCCAAGAGTTATACGGAAACATTCAGTACTTC.

The V and J genes are TRBV15 and TRBJ2-1, with 16 bases aligning to TRBD2. Germline loops: CDR1 LNHNV, CDR2 YYDKDF (reference sequence). This CDR3 region has 18 residues. V was pared by 1 base and J by 7 bases, with 7 bases of the junction left unmatched. CDR3 coding DNA: TGTGCCACCAGCAGAGGGGGACTAGCGGGAGGGGTAGGAAATGAGCAGTTCTTC. Its protein is CATSRGGLAGGVGNEQFF. Using reference TRBV15 and TRBJ2-1 for the parts outside the CDR3, the full variable domain is DAMVIQNPRYQVTQFGKPVTLSCSQTLNHNVMYWYQQKSSQAPKLLFHYYDKDFNNEADTPDNFQSRRPNTSFCFLDIRSPGLGDTAMYLCATSRGGLAGGVGNEQFFGPGTRLTVL.

This clone was seen only a few times. V is TRBV7-9 and J is TRBJ2-1; D possibly corresponds to TRBD2 (6 bases). The CDR3 has 14 amino acids. Trimming stripped 5 bases from V and 5 bases from J, with 13 bases between. Germline loops: CDR1 SEHNR, CDR2 FQNEAQ (reference sequence). The CDR3 reads CASSIGTPNNEQFF. CDR3 in DNA: TGTGCCAGCAGCATCGGGACTCCCAACAATGAGCAGTTCTTC. The full variable domain, its missing parts supplied by reference TRBV7-9 and TRBJ2-1, is DTGVSQNPRHKITKRGQNVTFRCDPISEHNRLYWYRQTLGQGPEFLTYFQNEAQLEKSRLLSDRFSAERPKGSFSTLEIQRTEQGDSAMYLCASSIGTPNNEQFFGPGTRLTVL.

This clone has only one observation. Different DNA sequences within this sample yield the same CDR3. The rearrangement uses TRBV29-1 and TRBJ1-5, with 10 positions matching TRBD1. The J segment lost 5 bases and the V segment lost 4 bases, leaving 2 bases of the junction unmatched. CDR1 and CDR2 (germline): SQVTM, ANQGSEA. This CDR3 region has 13 residues. CDR3 residues: CSVGGTGDQPQHF. CDR3 coding DNA: TGCAGCGTTGGGGGGACAGGGGATCAGCCCCAGCATTTT.

The rearrangement uses TRBV29-1 and TRBJ1-4; 7 bases are shared with TRBD1. There are 13 residues in the CDR3. Germline V gene sequence: CDR1 SQVTM, CDR2 ANQGSEA. Trimming at V came to 6 bases and at J to 7 bases, leaving 8 bases not matched to a gene. The DNA of the CDR3 is TGCAGCGTCGAAAGGGACAGCCGTGAAAAACTGTTTTTT. It yields the protein CSVERDSREKLFF.